The 27 T cell receptor beta chains given below trace back to one sample, sequenced in a study of T cell changes during pregnancy in multiple sclerosis. This table comes from immunoSEQ multiplex PCR, and its TCRdb copy is limited to in-frame clones, with some not included. The sample lists roughly 110,000 clones, about nine tenths occurring once. Sequenced material: peripheral blood, taken after pregnancy. The origin of the receptors is a female donor with multiple sclerosis, enrolled in a pregnancy study.

In the case of this clone: The same CDR3 arises from other DNA sequences in this sample as well. The V call is TRBV6-5, the J call TRBJ1-5; TRBD1 is a possible D gene (6 bases). V dropped 6 bases and J dropped 4 bases, with 10 bases sitting between them. The CDR3 runs 13 residues. Germline loops: CDR1 MNHEY, CDR2 SVGAGI. CDR3 in amino acids: CASSYDRNQPQHF. CDR3 bases: TGTGCCAGCAGCTATGACAGGAATCAGCCCCAGCATTTT.

This chain links TRBV9 with TRBJ1-2; possible D gene TRBD1, 5 bases. The CDR3 is 15 residues long. Germline V gene sequence: CDR1 SGDLS, CDR2 YYNGEE. V lost 0 bases and J lost 2, with 11 bases in between. This CDR3 reads CASSVVTGVNYGYTF. The CDR3 region has the DNA TGTGCCAGCAGCGTAGTCACAGGAGTGAACTATGGCTACACCTTC.

The chain carries TRBV2 and TRBJ2-5, with 9 bases matching TRBD2. The ends lost 6 bases at V and 1 base at J; junction bases unmatched: 6. Germline lookup yields CDR1 SNHLY and CDR2 FYNNEI. This CDR3 comprises 15 residues. CDR3 sequence reads: CASSRRGLAQETQYF. CDR3 sequence (DNA): TGTGCCAGCAGCAGACGGGGACTAGCCCAAGAGACCCAGTACTTC.

This clone was observed once. The chain links TRBV4-2 to TRBJ2-1, with 9 positions matching TRBD2. The V and J ends lost 6 bases and 8 bases, in that order; junction bases with no gene match: 14. This CDR3 contains 16 residues. Germline values: CDR1 LGHNA, CDR2 YNFKEQ. The CDR3 DNA sequence: TGTGCCAGCAGTCCTCCAGGGACTAGCATGATGTATGAGCAGTTCTTC. This translates into CASSPPGTSMMYEQFF.

The chain recombines TRBV18 with TRBJ2-1, with TRBD1 matching 7 bases. Trimming removed 8 bases from V and 0 bases from J; junction bases left unmatched: 1. This CDR3 has 13 residues. CDR1 KGHSH and CDR2 LQKENI come from the germline V gene. In DNA form, the CDR3 reads TGTGCCAGCCACAGGGGCTCCTACAATGAGCAGTTCTTC. It codes for CASHRGSYNEQFF.

The gene calls are TRBV11-2 and TRBJ2-7; weak D call: TRBD1 (5 bases). Trimming took 5 bases from V and 0 from J, leaving 11 bases between them. Germline V lookup: CDR1 SGHAT, CDR2 FQNNGV. CDR3 length: 14 residues. CDR3 nucleotides: TGTGCCAGCAGCAGGGCAGGGAACTCCTACGAGCAGTACTTC. Translated, it gives CASSRAGNSYEQYF. Together with reference TRBV11-2 and TRBJ2-7, the CDR3 gives the full variable domain: EAGVAQSPRYKIIEKRQSVAFWCNPISGHATLYWYQQILGQGPKLLIQFQNNGVVDDSQLPKDRFSAERLKGVDSTLKIQPAKLEDSAVYLCASSRAGNSYEQYFGPGTRLTVT.

This rearrangement joins TRBV7-6 to TRBJ2-2; tentatively, D is TRBD1 (6 bases). Germline V gene lookup returns CDR1 SGHVS and CDR2 FNYEAQ. This CDR3 is 18 amino acids long. Trimming cost V 5 bases and J 3 bases, with 22 bases left between them. This CDR3 reads CASSQSPPLGGHTGELFF. Written as DNA, the CDR3 is TGTGCCAGCAGCCAATCCCCTCCCCTAGGGGGTCACACCGGGGAGCTGTTTTTT.

The chain is built from TRBV30 and TRBJ2-5; D is unclear. V was pared by 2 bases and J by 6 bases, with 19 bases between. This CDR3 is 15 amino acids long. The germline CDR1 and CDR2 sequences are GTSNPN and SVGIG (reference sequence). In DNA, the CDR3 is TGTGCCTGGAGTAGCTCATCCGGGTCCGGTCAGACCCAGTACTTC. It encodes CAWSSSSGSGQTQYF. The full variable domain, its missing parts supplied by reference TRBV30 and TRBJ2-5, is SQTIHQWPATLVQPVGSPLSLECTVEGTSNPNLYWYRQAAGRGLQLLFYSVGIGQISSEVPQNLSASRPQDRQFILSSKKLLLSDSGFYLCAWSSSSGSGQTQYFGPGTRLLVL.

The chain joins TRBV28 to TRBJ1-1, with D maybe TRBD1 (6 bases). Germline loops: CDR1 MDHEN, CDR2 SYDVKM. The CDR3 is 13 amino acids. V was cut by 4 bases and J by 4 bases, with 10 bases left in between. The CDR3 region has the DNA TGTGCCAGCAGTTCGGGACACATCACTGAAGCTTTCTTT. It is translated as CASSSGHITEAFF.

This chain uses TRBV5-1 with TRBJ2-7; D might be TRBD2 (5 bases). There are 14 residues in the CDR3. Trimming pared 4 bases from V and 1 base from J, leaving 12 bases between. CDR1 and CDR2 (germline): SGHRS, YFSETQ. For the CDR3, the DNA is TGCGCCAGCAGCCGGGAAGGGATTTCCTACGAGCAGTACTTC. Translated: CASSREGISYEQYF.

This rearrangement joins TRBV7-3 to TRBJ2-2; 7 bases match TRBD2. Germline V gene lookup returns CDR1 SGHTA and CDR2 FQGTGA. V was pared by 1 base and J by 10 bases, with 12 bases of the junction left unmatched. The CDR3 is made up of 16 amino acids. This CDR3 reads CASSLSWLADKEELFF. For the CDR3, the DNA is TGTGCCAGCAGCTTAAGTTGGCTAGCGGATAAGGAGGAGCTGTTTTTT.

The CDR3 is CASSRLGQGPASGEQFF. The CDR3 DNA reads TGCGCCAGCAGCCGACTAGGACAGGGGCCGGCCTCTGGTGAGCAGTTCTTC. V usage is TRBV5-1 and J usage is TRBJ2-1, with 9 positions matching TRBD1. The CDR3 consists of 17 residues. Per germline, CDR1 SGHRS and CDR2 YFSETQ. The ends lost 4 bases at V and 9 bases at J; junction bases unmatched: 17.

The chain is built from TRBV4-1 and TRBJ2-3; 10 nucleotides agree with TRBD2. With V trimmed by 4 bases and J by 3 bases, 10 bases remained unmatched. This CDR3 has 17 amino acids. Germline V gene data show CDR1 as MGHRA and CDR2 as YSYEKL. CDR3 nucleotide sequence: TGCGCCAGCAGCCGCTTTGGGCTAGCGGGGGCAACAGATACGCAGTATTTT. Protein product: CASSRFGLAGATDTQYF.

This chain joins TRBV7-9 and TRBJ1-4; D gene ambiguous. From germline, CDR1 is SEHNR and CDR2 FQNEAQ (reference sequence). This CDR3 comprises 16 residues. V dropped 1 base and J dropped 5 bases, with 14 bases sitting between them. The CDR3: CASSLDRRGGNEKLFF. CDR3 bases: TGTGCCAGCAGCTTAGATAGACGGGGAGGCAATGAAAAACTGTTTTTT.

J is TRBJ1-6 and V is TRBV4-1, with TRBD1 matching 7 bases. CDR1 and CDR2 from the germline V gene are MGHRA and YSYEKL. The CDR3 is made up of 15 amino acids. Trimming cost V 0 bases and J 9 bases; bases outside gene matches: 5. The DNA for the CDR3 is TGCGCCAGCAGCCAAGATAAGGGGGACAGTTCACCCCTCCACTTT. This sequence encodes CASSQDKGDSSPLHF.

V gene TRBV7-9 combines with J gene TRBJ2-1, with 13 bases aligning to TRBD2. The CDR3 covers 17 residues. The V segment lost 4 bases and the J segment 7 bases; nucleotides outside the gene matches: 10. Germline CDR1 and CDR2: SEHNR and FQNEAQ (reference sequence). CDR3 coding DNA: TGTGCCAGCAGCTCCGGACTAGCGGGAGAGTTAGGGAATGAGCAGTTCTTC. As protein: CASSSGLAGELGNEQFF. The full variable domain, rest sourced from reference TRBV7-9 and TRBJ2-1, is DTGVSQNPRHKITKRGQNVTFRCDPISEHNRLYWYRQTLGQGPEFLTYFQNEAQLEKSRLLSDRFSAERPKGSFSTLEIQRTEQGDSAMYLCASSSGLAGELGNEQFFGPGTRLTVL.

The chain combines TRBV6-1 with TRBJ1-2, with TRBD1 matching over 9 bases. Per germline, CDR1 MNHNS and CDR2 SASEGT. This CDR3 contains 13 residues. V was clipped by 6 bases and J by 4 bases; unmatched bases: 3. The CDR3 here is CASRTTGGYGYTF. Here the CDR3 DNA reads TGTGCCAGCAGGACGACAGGGGGCTATGGCTACACCTTC.

This clone was observed once. The CDR3 region is CASSPLGGLASGKDTQYF. CDR3 nucleotides: TGCGCCAGCAGCCCCTTAGGGGGACTAGCGAGTGGGAAAGATACGCAGTATTTT. The chain joins TRBV5-1 to TRBJ2-3, with TRBD2 matching over 10 bases. This CDR3 is 18 amino acids long. V lost 4 bases and J lost 5; bases outside the gene matches: 16. Germline V gene sequence: CDR1 SGHRS, CDR2 YFSETQ. The variable domain in full, completed from reference TRBV5-1 and TRBJ2-3, reads KAGVTQTPRYLIKTRGQQVTLSCSPISGHRSVSWYQQTPGQGLQFLFEYFSETQRNKGNFPGRFSGRQFSNSRSEMNVSTLELGDSALYLCASSPLGGLASGKDTQYFGPGTRLTVL.

This chain joins TRBV2 and TRBJ1-5; 7 positions agree with TRBD1. Per germline, CDR1 SNHLY and CDR2 FYNNEI. The V and J ends lost 10 bases and 0 bases, in that order; junction bases with no gene match: 18. The CDR3 length is 18 residues. In DNA form, the CDR3 reads TGTGCCACCCCCGGGGGAACAGGGGCGTTTTATAGCAATCAGCCCCAGCATTTT. Translating it yields CATPGGTGAFYSNQPQHF.

This clone was detected once. The chain links TRBV30 to TRBJ1-3; 9 positions agree with TRBD1. The CDR3 has 16 residues. Germline V lookup: CDR1 GTSNPN, CDR2 SVGIG (reference sequence). V was pared by 4 bases and J by 0 bases, with 7 bases of the junction left unmatched. This CDR3 reads CAWTPQGASSGNTIYF. The DNA for the CDR3 is TGTGCCTGGACCCCACAGGGGGCGAGCTCTGGAAACACCATATATTTT.

This clone showed up just once. The chain has TRBV5-1 and TRBJ2-2; 8 nucleotides match TRBD1. The CDR3 runs to 16 residues. V was clipped by 0 bases and J by 5 bases; unmatched bases: 6. Germline assignment: CDR1 SGHRS and CDR2 YFSETQ. The CDR3 sequence is CASSLVWQGATGELFF. CDR3 bases: TGCGCCAGCAGCTTGGTCTGGCAGGGGGCGACCGGGGAGCTGTTTTTT.

The table lists this clone with a few counts. The chain links TRBV7-2 to TRBJ1-1; D unresolved. V lost 3 bases to trimming and J lost 1 base, with 6 bases between them. CDR1 is SGHTA, CDR2 FQGNSA, per germline. The CDR3 consists of 13 residues. CDR3 residues: CASSLATNTEAFF. CDR3 nucleotide sequence: TGTGCCAGCAGCTTGGCAACGAACACTGAAGCTTTCTTT.

This chain uses TRBV25-1 with TRBJ2-1; the match to TRBD2 covers 11 bases. The CDR3 loop spans 15 amino acids. From germline, CDR1 is MGHDK and CDR2 SYGVNS. V trimming: 6 bases; J trimming: 8 bases; junction bases outside the gene matches: 9. Written as DNA, the CDR3 is TGTGCCAGCAGACCCGGACTAGCGGGTATCGATGAGCAGTTCTTC. Amino acids: CASRPGLAGIDEQFF.

This chain links TRBV5-6 with TRBJ1-2; 11 bases align to TRBD1. CDR1 and CDR2 (germline): SGHDT, YYEEEE. V was pared by 4 bases and J by 7 bases, with 6 bases of the junction left unmatched. This CDR3 has 14 amino acids. The CDR3 region has the DNA TGTGCCAGCAGCACGGGACAGGGGGGTGGTGGCTACACCTTC. Translated, it gives CASSTGQGGGGYTF.

This clone occurred a few times. The chain is built from TRBV19 and TRBJ2-7, with D tentatively TRBD2 (7 bases). V was pared by 7 bases and J by 2 bases, with 15 bases between. The CDR3 sequence is 14 residues long. Germline V gene lookup returns CDR1 LNHDA and CDR2 SQIVND (reference sequence). CDR3 bases: TGTGCCAGTACTAGGGGGGGGTGGGCCTACGAGCAGTACTTC. As protein: CASTRGGWAYEQYF.

This rearrangement joins TRBV30 to TRBJ2-5, with TRBD2 identical over 12 bases. CDR1 and CDR2 from the germline V gene are GTSNPN and SVGIG (reference sequence). The CDR3 consists of 17 residues. J was trimmed by 4 bases and V by 3 bases; bases with no gene match: 12. The CDR3 nucleotides read TGTGCCTGGAGCGGGGCTAGCGGGGGGGCGGGGCGAGAGACCCAGTACTTC. This sequence encodes CAWSGASGGAGRETQYF. Drawing the rest from reference TRBV30 and TRBJ2-5, the complete variable domain is SQTIHQWPATLVQPVGSPLSLECTVEGTSNPNLYWYRQAAGRGLQLLFYSVGIGQISSEVPQNLSASRPQDRQFILSSKKLLLSDSGFYLCAWSGASGGAGRETQYFGPGTRLLVL.

The V call is TRBV28, the J call TRBJ2-3; TRBD2 might be the D (6 bases). This CDR3 is built from 17 residues. Germline assignment: CDR1 MDHEN and CDR2 SYDVKM. Between the trimmed V and J ends, which lost 4 bases and 2 bases, there was a span of 19 bases. The CDR3 spells CASSSSGVGGTTDTQYF. CDR3 in DNA: TGTGCCAGCAGTTCAAGTGGTGTGGGAGGAACCACAGATACGCAGTATTTT.